The clone carrying this T cell receptor (beta chain) was seen more than once but under ten times. Antigen unknown. The data stem from a study of T-cell memory formation after mild COVID-19. Broader study findings: Prior to infection, memory already included some responding clones, suggesting cross-reactive memory joined.

A single record per CDR3 protein comes from TCRdb applying MiXCR to the 5' RACE reads. The sample comprises 260,000 or so distinct CDR3 sequences, approximately 16% of which are singletons, and 22% rests with the top ten. The germline V gene encodes CDR1 MNHEY and CDR2 SMNVEV (reference sequence). After removal of 2 bases from V and 5 bases from J, the junction contained 7 bases not matched to a gene. The CDR3 covers 15 residues. Sequencing used PBMCs or a T cell subset sorted from them (not recorded which). V and J are TRBV27 and TRBJ2-7; TRBD1 aligns across 9 bases. This TCR derives from a man aged 18-30 years who had mild COVID-19 (a few samples of this study predate the infection). Cell type and time point are not known. The CDR3, as DNA: TGTGCCAGCAGTTTACCCGGGACAGGGATGGACGAGCAGTACTTC. It yields the protein CASSLPGTGMDEQYF.